The rows below give T cell receptor beta chains drawn from one sample of a study of blood T cell repertoires in COVID-19. Produced via immunoSEQ multiplex PCR; TCRdb's table is partial and in-frame only. The table has 300,000 or so clones, more than 70% seen once. The sequenced sample consisted of peripheral blood. The receptors shown here come from a woman in her 30s who had recovered from COVID-19. Both conserved end residues are part of each CDR3. D genes are given only for firm matches. Rows may omit the clone size; those that give it use once, few, many or a size class.

size,J,V,D,DNA,CDR3
-,TRBJ1-3,TRBV28,TRBD1,TGTGCCAGCAGTTTGGAACAGGGGCGAAACACCATATATTTT,CASSLEQGRNTIYF
-,TRBJ1-2,TRBV24-1,-,TGTGCCACCAGTGACCGGACAGACTACGGCTACACCTTC,CATSDRTDYGYTF
-,TRBJ2-1,TRBV4-1,-,TGCGCCAGCAGCCAAGACAGGGGCTCCTACAATGAGCAGTTCTTC,CASSQDRGSYNEQFF
-,TRBJ2-5,TRBV28,TRBD1,TGTGCCAGCAGTACGCCCGGGACAGGACAAGAGACCCAGTACTTC,CASSTPGTGQETQYF
once,TRBJ2-7,TRBV5-1,TRBD1,TGCGCCAGCAATCCCGAGGGACAGGGGGCTAGGGAGCAGTACTTC,CASNPEGQGAREQYF
-,TRBJ2-1,TRBV10-3,-,TGTGCCATCAGTGACACATACAATGAGCAGTTCTTC,CAISDTYNEQFF
-,TRBJ1-4,TRBV5-8,TRBD1,TGTGCCAGCAGCTTAGCAGGGGGAGCAGCTAATGAAAAACTGTTTTTT,CASSLAGGAANEKLFF
-,TRBJ2-7,TRBV6-6,TRBD2,TGTGCCAGCAGGCTAGCGGGGGATTTCTACGAGCAGTACTTC,CASRLAGDFYEQYF
-,TRBJ1-6,TRBV5-1,TRBD1,TGCGCCACCCGCACCGGGACAGGGGGTACACCCCTCCACTTT,CATRTGTGGTPLHF
-,TRBJ2-1,TRBV28,TRBD2,TGTGCCAGCAGTTTATGGGGGGGGGTTTACAATGAGCAGTTCTTC,CASSLWGGVYNEQFF
-,TRBJ1-5,TRBV6-6,TRBD1,TGTGCCAGCGGGAACTGGGCAGGGGGCGCGTCACAGCCCCAGCATTTT,CASGNWAGGASQPQHF
few,TRBJ2-3,TRBV10-3,TRBD1,TGTGCCATCGGGTGGACAGGGACAGATACGCAGTATTTT,CAIGWTGTDTQYF
once,TRBJ2-6,TRBV19,-,TGTGCCAGTAGTAGACTCTCGACAGGTGCTGGGGCCAACGTCCTGACTTTC,CASSRLSTGAGANVLTF
-,TRBJ2-2,TRBV7-2,TRBD2,TGTGCCAGCAGCTCGGTAGCGGGAATGAACACCGGGGAGCTGTTTTTT,CASSSVAGMNTGELFF
once,TRBJ2-1,TRBV30,-,TGTGCCTGGAGTGTATCCCGGGGAACCCATTCCTACAATGAGCAGTTCTTC,CAWSVSRGTHSYNEQFF
-,TRBJ1-1,TRBV6-2/TRBV6-3,-,TGTGCCAGCAGTAATGTACAGGGGAACACTGAAGCTTTCTTT,CASSNVQGNTEAFF
-,TRBJ1-2,TRBV11-2,-,TGTGCCAGCAGCCCCCCCGGGGGAGGCCATCACTATGGCTACACCTTC,CASSPPGGGHHYGYTF
-,TRBJ2-7,TRBV7-9,-,TGTGCCAGCCAAGGGGGCTCCTACGAGCAGTACTTC,CASQGGSYEQYF
once,TRBJ1-2,TRBV29-1,-,TGCAGCGTTGCATTCCAGGGGCCTAACTATGGCTACACCTTC,CSVAFQGPNYGYTF
few,TRBJ2-7,TRBV24-1,TRBD1,TGTGCCACCAGTGGGGGACAGGGGCTCGAGCAGTACTTC,CATSGGQGLEQYF
-,TRBJ1-6,TRBV7-9,-,TGTGCCAGCAGCCCAGGCGTCAAAGATTCACCCCTCCACTTT,CASSPGVKDSPLHF
-,TRBJ2-1,TRBV30,-,TGTGCCTGGAGTTACCAGTTAAATGAGCAGTTCTTC,CAWSYQLNEQFF
-,TRBJ2-7,TRBV7-9,TRBD1,TGTGCCAGCAGCTTAGACCCACCTAGGACAGGGGCCTACGAGCAGTACTTC,CASSLDPPRTGAYEQYF
-,TRBJ2-1,TRBV29-1,-,TGCAGCGTTGAACCCTTCGACAGAGGCTACAATGAGCAGTTCTTC,CSVEPFDRGYNEQFF
-,TRBJ1-6,TRBV4-1,-,TGCGCCAGCAACCCATCAGACAGCTTCGTAGATTCACCCCTCCACTTT,CASNPSDSFVDSPLHF
-,TRBJ2-7,TRBV5-4,TRBD2,TGTGCCAGCAGCGTAGCGGGGACCTACGAGCAGTACTTC,CASSVAGTYEQYF
-,TRBJ2-7,TRBV13,-,TGTGCCAGCAGCTTAGGAACCCGACAGGATCGCGTTTATTACGAGCAGTACTTC,CASSLGTRQDRVYYEQYF
-,TRBJ2-3,TRBV9,TRBD1,TGTGCCAGCAGCGCCCACTCCGGGACAGCTAGCACAGATACGCAGTATTTT,CASSAHSGTASTDTQYF
-,TRBJ2-3,TRBV12-3/TRBV12-4,-,TGTGCCAGCAGTATAGGCCGGGATACGCAGTATTTT,CASSIGRDTQYF
-,TRBJ2-7,TRBV7-2,TRBD1,TGTGCCAGCAGCTCCACACGCGACAGGGCTGGAGAGGGGGAGCAGTACTTC,CASSSTRDRAGEGEQYF
-,TRBJ1-6,TRBV10-3,-,TGTGCCATCAGTGGGCGATCAGGGGATGACTATAATTCACCCCTCCACTTT,CAISGRSGDDYNSPLHF
-,TRBJ1-6,TRBV6-5,-,TGTGCCAGCAGAAGAACCGGGACTACTCTCCTCCACTTT,CASRRTGTTLLHF
-,TRBJ2-1,TRBV9,TRBD2,TGTGCCAGCAGCGCACAGCGGGGGAGCTCCTACAATGAGCAGTTCTTC,CASSAQRGSSYNEQFF
-,TRBJ1-4,TRBV7-9,-,TGTGCCAGCACCTTAACAGGGACGGCTAATGAAAAACTGTTTTTT,CASTLTGTANEKLFF
-,TRBJ1-4,TRBV4-2,TRBD1,TGTGCCAGCAGCCGGGGAACAGGGGGCGCATATGAAAAACTGTTTTTT,CASSRGTGGAYEKLFF
-,TRBJ1-2,TRBV28,-,TGTGCCAGCAGTCCCAGGGGTTTTCGCTATGGCTACACCTTC,CASSPRGFRYGYTF
-,TRBJ2-1,TRBV27,-,TGTGCCAGCAGTTTGGGAGCTGGCAATGAGCAGTTCTTC,CASSLGAGNEQFF
-,TRBJ2-1,TRBV9,TRBD1,TGTGCCAGCAGCGTAGGACAGGGTTACAATGAGCAGTTCTTC,CASSVGQGYNEQFF
-,TRBJ1-2,TRBV28,-,TGTGCCAGCAGCCTACTGACGGACACTAACTATGGCTACACCTTC,CASSLLTDTNYGYTF
-,TRBJ1-5,TRBV18,-,TGTGCCAGCTCAATTCAGGGCAATCAGCCCCAGCATTTT,CASSIQGNQPQHF
once,TRBJ1-1,TRBV5-8,TRBD1,TGTGCCAGCAGCCTAGGACAGGTCAAGACTGAAGCTTTCTTT,CASSLGQVKTEAFF
-,TRBJ1-5,TRBV30,TRBD1,TGTGCCTGGAGTGTGGAGGGGGCAGCGATCGGCCCCCAGCATTTT,CAWSVEGAAIGPQHF
-,TRBJ2-7,TRBV19,-,TGTGCCAGTAGGGGACGGGAGTTACCAATACTCGAGCAGTACTTC,CASRGRELPILEQYF
-,TRBJ2-7,TRBV11-2,TRBD2,TGTGCCAGCAGCGTTACTAGCGGTCCATACGAGCAGTACTTC,CASSVTSGPYEQYF
-,TRBJ1-1,TRBV7-2,-,TGTGCCAGCAGCAAGCAGGGGCCGAATACTGAAGCTTTCTTT,CASSKQGPNTEAFF
-,TRBJ2-1,TRBV15,-,TGTGCCACCAGCAGAGATCCGGGCAATGAGCAGTTCTTC,CATSRDPGNEQFF
once,TRBJ2-1,TRBV11-1,TRBD2,TGTGCCAGCAGCTTAGCTCTAACTAGCGGGGGGGCCAATGAGCAGTTCTTC,CASSLALTSGGANEQFF
-,TRBJ2-1,TRBV29-1,TRBD2,TGCAGCGCTAGGGACAGCGGGGGGATGTACAATGAGCAGTTCTTC,CSARDSGGMYNEQFF
-,TRBJ1-3,TRBV18,-,TGTGCCAGCTCACCCGTTTCCCACTCGAGCTCTGGAAACACCATATATTTT,CASSPVSHSSSGNTIYF
-,TRBJ1-1,TRBV28,-,TGTGCCAGCAGTTCTCCCGGGGGGGCTTTCTTT,CASSSPGGAFF
-,TRBJ2-7,TRBV28,TRBD1,TGTGCCAGCAGTTTATCCAGACAGGGAGTCTACGAGCAGTACTTC,CASSLSRQGVYEQYF
-,TRBJ1-1,TRBV18,TRBD1,TGTGCCAGCTCACCATCTGAAGGGACAGGGTTATCCACTGAAGCTTTCTTT,CASSPSEGTGLSTEAFF
-,TRBJ1-2,TRBV6-2/TRBV6-3,TRBD1,TGTGCCAGCAGTAAGACAGGGGGCGATAACTATGGCTACACCTTC,CASSKTGGDNYGYTF
-,TRBJ1-2,TRBV6-6,-,TGTGCCAGCAGCCCCGGACAGTATGGCTACACCTTC,CASSPGQYGYTF
-,TRBJ1-6,TRBV2,-,TGTGCCAGCAGGTCTGGGAGGCCCTTGTCCTATAATTCACCCCTCCACTTT,CASRSGRPLSYNSPLHF